One and the same sample provided the 17 T cell receptor beta chains below, sequenced in a study of post-analysis software for immune sequencing data. Study outcomes and limitations: TRBV5-6, TRBV5-1 and TRBV20-1 were among five TRBV segments more frequent in patients than controls.

Their antigens are not known. Built from TCR beta cDNA, the libraries had unique molecular identifiers in them. TCRdb recomputed calls from the PCR reads with MiXCR, one row per CDR3 protein. The repertoire has 700,000 to 800,000 distinct CDR3 sequences, 25% to 30% of them found once; the top ten carry approximately 0.6%. Sequenced: blood. The receptors were sampled from a girl aged 10 to 17 with multiple sclerosis.

In its sample, this clonotype was seen a few times. This chain joins TRBV3-1 and TRBJ1-2; D is uncertain. Germline-derived CDR1 and CDR2 are LGHDT and YNNKEL (reference sequence). This CDR3 spans 14 amino acids. The V gene lost 3 bases and the J gene lost 7 bases, with 15 bases spanning the gap. CDR3 DNA sequence: TGTGCCAGCAGCCAGTACGATAAGGTGCTTGGCTACACCTTC. Translating it yields CASSQYDKVLGYTF.

The chain is built from TRBV7-9 and TRBJ2-3, with TRBD2 identical over 9 bases. The junction had 17 bases not matched to a gene; V was cut back by 4 bases and J by 3 bases. This CDR3 is built from 19 residues. Germline lookup yields CDR1 SEHNR and CDR2 FQNEAQ (reference sequence). CDR3 region: CASSSRSGASGVGTDTQYF. For the CDR3, the DNA is TGTGCCAGCAGCTCCCGATCCGGGGCTAGCGGGGTCGGTACAGATACGCAGTATTTT. The entire variable domain, with the rest obtained from reference TRBV7-9 and TRBJ2-3, is as follows: DTGVSQNPRHKITKRGQNVTFRCDPISEHNRLYWYRQTLGQGPEFLTYFQNEAQLEKSRLLSDRFSAERPKGSFSTLEIQRTEQGDSAMYLCASSSRSGASGVGTDTQYFGPGTRLTVL.

This clonotype was seen only a few times. The V and J genes are TRBV7-2 and TRBJ2-7, with D perhaps TRBD1 or TRBD2 (6 bases each). CDR3 length equals 14 residues. CDR1 is SGHTA, CDR2 FQGNSA, per germline. Deletions cut 4 bases from V and 5 bases from J, with 15 bases between. The CDR3 nucleotides read TGTGCCAGCAGCTCACAGGGAGGTAGCGACGAGCAGTACTTC. Protein sequence: CASSSQGGSDEQYF.

A few counts support this clonotype. The V call is TRBV10-3, the J call TRBJ2-5, with 10 bases identical to TRBD1. The CDR3 consists of 15 residues. With 6 bases clipped from V and 2 bases from J, the junction kept 6 bases outside the gene matches. Germline assignment: CDR1 ENHRY and CDR2 SYGVKD. CDR3 in DNA: TGTGCCATCAGACCGACAGGGGGCTCTCAAGAGACCCAGTACTTC. This sequence encodes CAIRPTGGSQETQYF.

The chain is built from TRBV6-2 or TRBV6-3 and TRBJ2-7; D uncertain. From germline, CDR1 is MNHEY and CDR2 SVGEGT. This CDR3 contains 14 residues. Trimming pared 2 bases from V and 3 bases from J, leaving 11 bases between. The CDR3 DNA sequence: TGTGCCAGCAGTTACACAGATAACCACTACGAGCAGTACTTC. Its translation is CASSYTDNHYEQYF.

This clonotype was recorded at least ten times. The chain couples TRBV24-1 to TRBJ2-7; 9 nucleotides align to TRBD1. Per the germline V gene, CDR1 is KGHDR and CDR2 is SFDVKD. The ends lost 3 bases at V and 3 bases at J; junction bases unmatched: 5. The CDR3 consists of 15 residues. This chain's CDR3 is CATSDGQGSNYEQYF. The CDR3 nucleotides read TGTGCCACCAGTGATGGACAGGGGTCTAACTACGAGCAGTACTTC.

V and J are TRBV24-1 and TRBJ2-1; 7 bases fit TRBD1. Germline V gene sequence: CDR1 KGHDR, CDR2 SFDVKD. Germline trimming cut 3 bases from V and 6 bases from J; bases unmatched to any gene: 10. CDR3 length: 16 amino acids. CDR3 in amino acids: CATSDATGARVNEQFF. CDR3 coding DNA: TGTGCCACCAGTGATGCCACAGGGGCTCGGGTCAATGAGCAGTTCTTC.

The rearrangement joins TRBV28 to TRBJ1-1; TRBD1 might be the D (6 bases). The CDR3 has 14 amino acids. V shed 8 bases and J shed 1 base, with 14 bases lying between them. Per the germline V gene, CDR1 is MDHEN and CDR2 is SYDVKM. CDR3 in amino acids: CASGPGGGNTEAFF. In nucleotides, the CDR3 is TGTGCCAGCGGTCCGGGGGGCGGGAACACTGAAGCTTTCTTT.

This clonotype was counted a single time. The chain couples TRBV9 to TRBJ2-1; 8 positions match TRBD2. The germline CDR1 and CDR2 sequences are SGDLS and YYNGEE. The length of the CDR3 is 15 residues. The trim removed 0 bases at V and 7 bases at J, leaving 6 bases unmatched. The CDR3 loop is CASSVGSGGMNEQFF. Written as DNA, the CDR3 is TGTGCCAGCAGCGTAGGTTCGGGAGGGATGAATGAGCAGTTCTTC.

There are a few counts of this clonotype. The V gene is TRBV29-1, the J gene TRBJ2-1, with D perhaps matching TRBD1 (6 bases). CDR1 is SQVTM and CDR2 is ANQGSEA in the germline V gene. The CDR3 runs 13 residues. Trimming removed 4 bases at V and 0 bases at J, with 7 bases between. The CDR3 region is CSVGGGSYNEQFF. The CDR3 bases are TGCAGCGTTGGAGGGGGCTCCTACAATGAGCAGTTCTTC.

The genes are TRBV20-1 and TRBJ1-1; 9 bases align to TRBD1. CDR1 DFQATT and CDR2 SNEGSKA come from the germline V gene (reference sequence). This CDR3 contains 11 residues. V was clipped by 5 bases and J by 7 bases; unmatched bases: 2. The DNA of the CDR3 is TGCAGTGCTGGGACAGGGTATGAAGCTTTCTTT. This gives the protein CSAGTGYEAFF.

This clonotype appeared a few times. J is TRBJ2-7 and V is TRBV20-1; 10 positions match TRBD2. The V segment lost 6 bases and the J segment 5 bases; nucleotides outside the gene matches: 13. The germline gives CDR1 DFQATT, CDR2 SNEGSKA (reference sequence). The CDR3 contains 15 residues. The CDR3 protein is CSAEPSSGSRHEQYF. The DNA of the CDR3 is TGCAGTGCGGAACCCTCTAGCGGGAGTCGCCACGAGCAGTACTTC.

In its sample, this clonotype was seen a few times. For the CDR3, the DNA is TGTGCCAGCAGGGGATGGGGCGACGAGCAGTACTTC. Its translation: CASRGWGDEQYF. V and J are TRBV6-2 or TRBV6-3 and TRBJ2-7; possibly TRBD1 for D (5 bases). The CDR3 extends over 12 amino acids. Germline V gene sequence: CDR1 MNHEY, CDR2 SVGEGT. V was cut by 6 bases and J by 5 bases, with 11 bases left in between.

This chain joins TRBV28 and TRBJ2-2, with TRBD2 matching 11 bases. Trimming cost V 5 bases and J 6 bases; bases outside gene matches: 5. The CDR3 is 15 residues long. Per the germline V gene, CDR1 is MDHEN and CDR2 is SYDVKM. In DNA form, the CDR3 reads TGTGCCAGCAGTCTTACTAGCGGGAGTGCCGGGGAGCTGTTTTTT. It is translated as CASSLTSGSAGELFF.

The chain employs TRBV20-1 and TRBJ2-2; D may correspond to TRBD1 or TRBD2 (5 bases each). Germline loops: CDR1 DFQATT, CDR2 SNEGSKA (reference sequence). V lost 1 base, J lost 4 bases, and 7 bases lay in between. This CDR3 region has 13 residues. The DNA for the CDR3 is TGCAGTGCTAGAGTGGGGGTCACCGGGGAGCTGTTTTTT. Amino acids: CSARVGVTGELFF.

A few counts support this clonotype. One end of the junction varies from germline; a read error may be responsible. The chain employs TRBV29-1 and TRBJ2-5, with 8 bases matching TRBD2. Germline assignment: CDR1 SQVTM and CDR2 ANQGSEA. The CDR3 is 11 amino acids. CDR3 sequence reads: CSLDTGGSRYF. CDR3 in DNA: TGCAGCCTTGACACGGGGGGGTCCCGGTACTTC.

CDR3 loop: CATSDQQGAGETQYF. CDR3 coding DNA: TGTGCCACCAGTGATCAACAGGGGGCTGGGGAGACCCAGTACTTC. V and J are TRBV24-1 and TRBJ2-5; 9 nucleotides align to TRBD1. Germline trimming cut 3 bases from V and 5 bases from J; bases unmatched to any gene: 6. Germline values: CDR1 KGHDR, CDR2 SFDVKD. The CDR3 consists of 15 residues.